The 22 T cell receptor beta chains below all came from one sample that was sequenced in a study of blood T cell repertoires in COVID-19. The assay was immunoSEQ multiplex PCR, and TCRdb's table has in-frame clones only and misses some. Here the sample spans 65,000 to 90,000 clones, around 90% being singletons. The sequencing sample was made of peripheral blood. These receptors were obtained from a woman in her 50s with active or convalescent COVID-19.

The chain combines TRBV6-5 with TRBJ2-7; 8 nucleotides align to TRBD1. The germline V gene encodes CDR1 MNHEY and CDR2 SVGAGI. V was clipped by 6 bases and J by 6 bases; unmatched bases: 13. CDR3 size: 15 residues. The CDR3 DNA reads TGTGCCAGCAGCCTCAGGGGGCTCAAAGAGCGCGAGCAGTACTTC. The encoded protein is CASSLRGLKEREQYF.

V and J are TRBV10-3 and TRBJ2-5; TRBD2 aligns across 14 bases. V was clipped by 5 bases and J by 4 bases; unmatched bases: 3. The CDR3 spans 15 residues. CDR1 ENHRY and CDR2 SYGVKD come from the germline V gene. DNA of the CDR3: TGTGCCATCAGTATAGGGACTAGCGGGGGAGAGACCCAGTACTTC. This translates into CAISIGTSGGETQYF.

The sample holds a few counts of this clone. CDR3 sequence: CATSSGFKDSRNTEAFF. CDR3 in DNA: TGTGCCACCAGCAGCGGGTTTAAGGACAGCCGGAACACTGAAGCTTTCTTT. This chain links TRBV15 with TRBJ1-1, with D possibly matching TRBD1 (6 bases). The CDR3 spans 17 residues. Trimming removed 3 bases from V and 1 base from J, with 18 bases in between. Germline CDR1 LNHNV, CDR2 YYDKDF (reference sequence). Together with reference TRBV15 and TRBJ1-1, the CDR3 gives the full variable domain: DAMVIQNPRYQVTQFGKPVTLSCSQTLNHNVMYWYQQKSSQAPKLLFHYYDKDFNNEADTPDNFQSRRPNTSFCFLDIRSPGLGDTAMYLCATSSGFKDSRNTEAFFGQGTRLTVV.

Only one count was recorded for this clone. The gene calls are TRBV7-2 and TRBJ1-3; 8 nucleotides align to TRBD1. This CDR3 region has 16 residues. Germline loops: CDR1 SGHTA, CDR2 FQGNSA. J was trimmed by 0 bases and V by 5 bases; bases with no gene match: 6. DNA of the CDR3: TGTGCCAGCAGCAGCAGGGGGCCAAACTCTGGAAACACCATATATTTT. Translating gives CASSSRGPNSGNTIYF.

The gene calls are TRBV6-4 and TRBJ1-1; no clear D. Germline-derived CDR1 and CDR2 are MRHNA and SNTAGT. V lost 0 bases and J 11 bases, leaving 13 bases between the germline ends. The CDR3 has 13 amino acids. The CDR3 sequence: CASSDSLSGRAFF. The CDR3 DNA sequence: TGTGCCAGCAGTGACTCCCTCTCCGGGAGGGCTTTCTTT.

The chain recombines TRBV11-3 with TRBJ2-7; D might be TRBD1 (5 bases). V was trimmed by 0 bases and J by 5 bases, leaving 8 bases between them. The germline gives CDR1 SGHNT, CDR2 YENEEA. The CDR3 has 13 amino acids. CDR3 sequence reads: CASSLEGAHEQYF. In DNA, the CDR3 is TGTGCCAGCAGCTTAGAAGGGGCCCACGAGCAGTACTTC.

Only one count was recorded for this clone. The rearrangement uses TRBV30 and TRBJ1-1; D is perhaps TRBD1 (6 bases). CDR3 length: 14 residues. V was shortened by 1 base and J by 1 base, with 10 bases between the two germline ends. CDR1 and CDR2 (germline): GTSNPN, SVGIG (reference sequence). The CDR3 loop reads CAWSATGQNTEAFF. The DNA of the CDR3 is TGTGCCTGGAGTGCGACAGGTCAGAACACTGAAGCTTTCTTT.

CDR3 amino acids: CASSPDRVEAFF. CDR3 nucleotide sequence: TGTGCCAGCTCACCGGACAGGGTTGAAGCTTTCTTT. The chain is built from TRBV18 and TRBJ1-1, with 8 bases fitting TRBD1. The CDR3 has 12 residues. Germline V lookup: CDR1 KGHSH, CDR2 LQKENI. The ends lost 3 bases at V and 7 bases at J; junction bases unmatched: 1.

The CDR3 nucleotides read TGCAGTGCTAGTGATCCTAGCGGCAACTTTGAGCAGTTCTTC. It is translated as CSASDPSGNFEQFF. V and J are TRBV20-1 and TRBJ2-1, with 7 bases fitting TRBD2. V dropped 3 bases and J dropped 9; count of bases not matched to a gene: 11. Per the germline V gene, CDR1 is DFQATT and CDR2 is SNEGSKA (reference sequence). The CDR3 totals 14 residues.

This clone has a single count. The chain recombines TRBV18 with TRBJ1-1; 7 nucleotides agree with TRBD1. The V gene's germline CDR1 is KGHSH and CDR2 LQKENI. V lost 1 base to trimming and J lost 0 bases; unmatched junction nucleotides: 5. The CDR3 totals 16 residues. The CDR3 spells CASSPQGAYMNTEAFF. The DNA for the CDR3 is TGTGCCAGCTCACCACAGGGGGCTTACATGAACACTGAAGCTTTCTTT.

The rearrangement uses TRBV6-1 and TRBJ1-4; D uncertain. The CDR3 contains 13 residues. Trimming left V 2 bases short and J 8 bases short, with 9 bases between. Germline loops: CDR1 MNHNS, CDR2 SASEGT. The CDR3 loop reads CASSEYRNEKLFF. The CDR3 coding sequence is TGTGCCAGCAGTGAATACAGAAACGAAAAACTGTTTTTT.

The rearrangement joins TRBV10-3 to TRBJ1-2; 10 bases align to TRBD1. The CDR3 has 13 residues. Germline CDR1 and CDR2: ENHRY and SYGVKD. V gave up 6 bases and J gave up 5 bases; unmatched junction bases: 3. CDR3 protein: CAIRTGGKYGYTF. For the CDR3, the DNA is TGTGCCATCAGGACAGGGGGCAAATATGGCTACACCTTC.

This clone was seen only a few times. This chain joins TRBV5-1 and TRBJ1-2; D is perhaps TRBD1 (6 bases). V was cut by 4 bases and J by 6 bases, with 13 bases left in between. The V gene's germline CDR1 is SGHRS and CDR2 YFSETQ. CDR3 length equals 13 residues. CDR3 in DNA: TGCGCCAGCAGCCCGAGGGGGTGGGATGGCTACACCTTC. This gives the protein CASSPRGWDGYTF.

This chain links TRBV29-1 with TRBJ2-3; D may be TRBD2 (7 bases). Trimming removed 5 bases at V and 1 base at J, with 10 bases between. The germline gives CDR1 SQVTM, CDR2 ANQGSEA. This CDR3 contains 13 residues. CDR3 sequence (DNA): TGCAGCGTTAAAGGGGGGGGCACAGATACGCAGTATTTT. Amino acid sequence: CSVKGGGTDTQYF.

The J gene is TRBJ1-2, the V gene TRBV4-3; no definite D call. Per germline, CDR1 LGHNA and CDR2 YSLEER. The CDR3 covers 14 residues. V lost 0 bases and J lost 4, with 9 bases in between. CDR3 sequence (DNA): TGCGCCAGCAGCCAAGATTTAGCGTTCTATGGCTACACCTTC. Its protein is CASSQDLAFYGYTF.

In DNA, the CDR3 is TGTGCCAGTAGTATTCAAAGCGGAGATATCTCCTACAATGAGCAGTTCTTC. This encodes CASSIQSGDISYNEQFF. The chain recombines TRBV19 with TRBJ2-1; a possible D gene is TRBD2 (5 bases). The V and J ends lost 3 bases and 0 bases respectively, with 15 bases between them. Germline values: CDR1 LNHDA, CDR2 SQIVND (reference sequence). The CDR3 extends over 17 amino acids.

CDR3 coding DNA: TGTGCCAGTAGTGGGGGCCTGGCGCAGTATTTT. Encoded protein: CASSGGLAQYF. The chain joins TRBV19 to TRBJ2-3; TRBD1 might be the D (6 bases). Germline CDR1 LNHDA, CDR2 SQIVND (reference sequence). There are 11 residues in the CDR3. V lost 5 bases and J lost 10, with 10 bases in between.

This clone has just one count. The chain recombines TRBV28 with TRBJ2-5; 7 bases match TRBD2. Germline lookup yields CDR1 MDHEN and CDR2 SYDVKM. The length of the CDR3 is 16 residues. With V trimmed by 5 bases and J by 7 bases, 16 bases remained unmatched. The CDR3 sequence is CASSPRSSIAGVTQYF. The CDR3 DNA reads as TGTGCCAGCAGTCCCCGTTCTAGCATCGCGGGAGTGACCCAGTACTTC.

Only one count was recorded for this clone. The chain has TRBV19 and TRBJ1-2; TRBD1 agrees at 10 bases. The V gene's germline CDR1 is LNHDA and CDR2 SQIVND (reference sequence). This CDR3 region has 15 residues. Trimming at V came to 4 bases and at J to 4 bases, leaving 6 bases not matched to a gene. CDR3 region: CASSTRDRGTYGYTF. The CDR3 DNA follows: TGTGCCAGTAGTACCCGGGACAGGGGAACCTATGGCTACACCTTC.

In DNA form, the CDR3 reads TGTGCCAGCAGCCCGTTCGGACAGGGGGCCGCGAGCTCCTACAATGAGCAGTTCTTC. This translates into CASSPFGQGAASSYNEQFF. V gene TRBV7-6 combines with J gene TRBJ2-1; TRBD1 aligns across 11 bases. V lost 5 bases, J lost 0 bases, and 12 bases stayed unmatched. The germline CDR1 and CDR2 sequences are SGHVS and FNYEAQ. The CDR3 runs 19 residues.

V gene TRBV4-3 combines with J gene TRBJ2-1; a possible D gene is TRBD1 (5 bases). CDR1 is LGHNA and CDR2 is YSLEER in the germline V gene. The CDR3 is 16 residues long. Trimming took off 0 bases at V and 0 bases at J, with 9 bases between the two ends. The chain's CDR3 is CASSQDRVSSYNEQFF. CDR3 sequence (DNA): TGCGCCAGCAGCCAAGACAGGGTTAGCTCCTACAATGAGCAGTTCTTC.

The chain links TRBV5-1 to TRBJ2-7; 7 nucleotides agree with TRBD1. The CDR3 is 14 amino acids. In germline, CDR1 is SGHRS, CDR2 YFSETQ. The trim removed 1 base at V and 3 bases at J, leaving 4 bases unmatched. DNA of the CDR3: TGCGCCAGCAGCTTGAACAGGGGTTTCTACGAGCAGTACTTC. It is translated as CASSLNRGFYEQYF.